The present TCR beta chain was sequenced within a study of blood T cells in healthy people across ages. General study results and limits: Both naive CD4+ cell counts and diversity were greater in long-lived donors than in aged donors. As naive T cell percentage varied, TCR beta diversity correlated strongly with it. Getting older went along with TCR beta diversity per million T cells dropping roughly linearly.

This clonotype was counted between two and nine times. Its target is unknown. Together with a sample-barcoded 5' primer, a J-beta primer mix was included in a second PCR lasting about 6 to 11 cycles. TCRdb reanalysed the 5' RACE reads using MiXCR and keeps one entry per CDR3 protein. The table has about 2 million distinct CDR3 sequences, 40% to 55% seen once; the top ten hold approximately 2.1%. Germline CDR1 reads LGHDT; CDR2 reads YNNKEL (reference sequence). The CDR3 extends over 14 amino acids. Trimming took 3 bases from V and 9 from J, leaving 15 bases between them. The chain recombines TRBV3-1 with TRBJ2-4; D possibly corresponds to TRBD1 (6 bases). The TCR comes from a woman aged 40 to 50 in good health. Sample: blood. This CDR3 is CASSQDTSRGIQYF. CDR3 sequence (DNA): TGTGCCAGCAGCCAGGACACTTCCAGGGGCATTCAGTACTTC.